The entry below describes one TCR beta chain. The sample comes from a study of blood T cell repertoires in COVID-19. Background on the study: Samples of COVID-19 (acute and convalescent) were obtained from the United States, Italy and Spain.

V lost 4 bases and J lost 8; bases outside the gene matches: 5. The CDR3 is 14 residues long. Germline values: CDR1 PRHDT, CDR2 FYEKMQ (reference sequence). TCRdb keeps only in-frame clones here, not all; method: immunoSEQ multiplex PCR. The sample has roughly 50,000 clones; around four fifths are singletons. J is TRBJ2-4 and V is TRBV13; TRBD1 aligns across 10 bases. The receptor was derived from a human donor in a cohort sampled during active COVID-19. Material for sequencing was peripheral blood. CDR3 loop: CASSSTGTGDIQYF. In nucleotides, the CDR3 is TGTGCCAGCAGCTCCACCGGGACAGGGGACATTCAGTACTTC.